These 9 T cell receptor beta chains share one sample of origin, sequenced in a study of blood T cell repertoires in COVID-19. The table came from immunoSEQ multiplex PCR; TCRdb's copy has only in-frame clones and leaves some out. The table records some 330,000 clones, roughly 87% of them present only once. Sequenced: PBMCs or T cells enriched from blood (not recorded which). Every receptor here comes from a woman aged 45-59 years who had recovered from COVID-19.

The V call is TRBV27, the J call TRBJ2-7; TRBD2 is a possible D gene (7 bases). The V and J ends lost 5 bases and 7 bases respectively, with 18 bases between them. CDR1 and CDR2 (germline): MNHEY, SMNVEV (reference sequence). The CDR3 runs to 14 residues. The CDR3, as DNA: TGTGCCAGCAGTCTCCAGGGGTCGCGGGAGGAGCAGTACTTC. This encodes CASSLQGSREEQYF.

In regard to this clone: Other nucleotide sequences in the sample specify the same CDR3. The rearrangement joins TRBV9 to TRBJ1-1; tentative D call: TRBD1 (5 bases). With 0 bases removed from V and 0 bases from J, the gap between germline ends came to 6 bases. The V gene's germline CDR1 is SGDLS and CDR2 YYNGEE. The CDR3 runs to 14 residues. The CDR3 here is CASSVGGMNTEAFF. In DNA, the CDR3 is TGTGCCAGCAGCGTAGGGGGCATGAACACTGAAGCTTTCTTT. The whole variable domain, filled in from reference TRBV9 and TRBJ1-1, reads DSGVTQTPKHLITATGQRVTLRCSPRSGDLSVYWYQQSLDQGLQFLIQYYNGEERAKGNILERFSAQQFPDLHSELNLSSLELGDSALYFCASSVGGMNTEAFFGQGTRLTVV.

The rearrangement links TRBV13 to TRBJ2-2; no reliable D call. The CDR3 covers 13 residues. Germline V lookup: CDR1 PRHDT, CDR2 FYEKMQ (reference sequence). Trimming removed 5 bases at V and 3 bases at J, with 7 bases between. CDR3 sequence reads: CASSLRYTGELFF. The CDR3 region has the DNA TGTGCCAGCAGCCTGCGTTACACCGGGGAGCTGTTTTTT.

V gene TRBV30 combines with J gene TRBJ1-4; no clear D gene. The CDR3 consists of 14 residues. Germline CDR1 is GTSNPN and CDR2 is SVGIG (reference sequence). V was trimmed by 0 bases and J by 7 bases, leaving 12 bases between them. As DNA, the CDR3 is TGTGCCTGGAGTGTATCCGGTCTTGGTGAAAAACTGTTTTTT. Translation: CAWSVSGLGEKLFF.

The chain recombines TRBV7-9 with TRBJ1-5; D ambiguous. Trimming pared 1 base from V and 5 bases from J, leaving 6 bases between. Germline V gives CDR1 SEHNR, CDR2 FQNEAQ (reference sequence). The CDR3 length is 13 residues. The CDR3 spells CASSLGADQPQHF. The CDR3 nucleotides are TGTGCCAGCAGCTTAGGGGCAGATCAGCCCCAGCATTTT.

The rearrangement uses TRBV5-1 and TRBJ2-1, with 8 bases aligning to TRBD2. J was trimmed by 1 base and V by 0 bases; bases with no gene match: 9. Germline CDR1 and CDR2: SGHRS and YFSETQ. This CDR3 spans 18 amino acids. CDR3 nucleotides: TGCGCCAGCAGCTTGGGGGTACTAGCGGACTCTTCCTACAATGAGCAGTTCTTC. It encodes CASSLGVLADSSYNEQFF.

This sequence joins TRBV11-1 and TRBJ2-7; the D gene is possibly TRBD2 (7 bases). CDR3 length equals 13 residues. Trimming left V 2 bases short and J 12 bases short, with 17 bases between. The germline CDR1 and CDR2 sequences are SGHAT and FQDESV (reference sequence). The CDR3 DNA reads as TGTGCCAGCAGCTTACAGCAAGGGGGGGCGTGGTACTTC. Its translation is CASSLQQGGAWYF.

The chain couples TRBV9 to TRBJ2-3; 8 nucleotides align to TRBD2. V shed 3 bases and J 8 bases; nucleotides not matched to a gene: 8. The CDR3 has 14 amino acids. CDR1 SGDLS and CDR2 YYNGEE come from the germline V gene. The CDR3 reads CASSAGTSLGTQYF. The CDR3 nucleotides are TGTGCCAGCAGCGCCGGGACTAGTTTAGGTACGCAGTATTTT.

The chain is built from TRBV6-5 and TRBJ2-4; possible D gene TRBD2, 6 bases. Per the germline V gene, CDR1 is MNHEY and CDR2 is SVGAGI. The CDR3 contains 14 residues. The V gene lost 5 bases and the J gene lost 7 bases, with 15 bases spanning the gap. CDR3 region: CASSQRGLSNIQYF. CDR3 nucleotides: TGTGCCAGCAGTCAACGGGGGTTGTCGAACATTCAGTACTTC.